This T cell receptor beta chain is from a study of kidney transplant recipient with SARS-CoV-2 infection. TCRdb itself ran the reads through MiXCR, one entry per CDR3 protein. The sample includes 200,000 to 300,000 distinct CDR3 sequences, 29% seen only once; the top ten take nearly 7.5%. Trimming took 8 bases from V and 9 from J; bases not matched to a gene: 11. The CDR3 is 14 residues long. Germline V lookup: CDR1 SNHLY, CDR2 FYNNEI. This receptor was obtained from a male patient between 25 and 39 years old who had COVID-19 and was a kidney transplant recipient. Some of these T cells may belong to the graft donor. Sequencing was performed on a blood sample, taken at baseline and between days 110 and 120 from a kidney transplant recipient. The V and J genes are TRBV2 and TRBJ2-4, with 9 bases matching TRBD1. This CDR3 reads CASARDRDIGIQYF. CDR3 bases: TGTGCCAGCGCCCGGGACAGGGACATTGGCATTCAGTACTTC.